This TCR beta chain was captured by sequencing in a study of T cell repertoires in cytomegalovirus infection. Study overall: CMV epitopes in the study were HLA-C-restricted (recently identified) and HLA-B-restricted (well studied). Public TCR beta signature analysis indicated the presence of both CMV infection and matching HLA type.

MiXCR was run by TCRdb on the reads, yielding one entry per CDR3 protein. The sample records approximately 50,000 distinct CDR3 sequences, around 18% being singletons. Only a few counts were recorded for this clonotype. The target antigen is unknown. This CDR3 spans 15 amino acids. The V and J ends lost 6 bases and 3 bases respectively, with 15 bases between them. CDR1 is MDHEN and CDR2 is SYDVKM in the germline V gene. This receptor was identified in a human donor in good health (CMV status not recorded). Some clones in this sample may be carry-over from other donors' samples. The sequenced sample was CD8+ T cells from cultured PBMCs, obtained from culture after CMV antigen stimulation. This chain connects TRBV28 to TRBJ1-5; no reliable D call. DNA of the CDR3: TGTGCCAGCAGCCCCCTCGGGCAAGCCAATCAGCCCCAGCATTTT. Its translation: CASSPLGQANQPQHF. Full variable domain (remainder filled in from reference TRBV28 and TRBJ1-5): DVKVTQSSRYLVKRTGEKVFLECVQDMDHENMFWYRQDPGLGLRLIYFSYDVKMKEKGDIPEGYSVSREKKERFSLILESASTNQTSMYLCASSPLGQANQPQHFGDGTRLSIL.